Following are 23 T cell receptor beta chains from one sample sequenced in a study of vaccination effects on CD4 cells after COVID-19. Some clones are missing from TCRdb's copy, which holds only in-frame ones; the method was immunoSEQ multiplex PCR. The sample records 11,000 to 15,000 clones, 80% being singletons. Their antigens remain unidentified. Before sequencing, viral peptide pools were used by the ViraFEST assay to expand antigen-specific CD4+ T cells. Subsequent to a culture period of 10 days, CD4+ T cells were isolated. PCR-confirmed SARS-CoV-2 infection occurred in the person between March and December 2020. Each participant was given two doses of one vaccine (BNT162b2 or mRNA-1273). The input for sequencing was CD4+ T cells from PBMCs cultured with SARS-CoV-2 spike peptides, taken after COVID-19 vaccination. The receptor source for this set is a human donor who had a prior SARS-CoV-2 infection.

V and J are TRBV13 and TRBJ2-7; tentative D call: TRBD2 (5 bases). In germline, CDR1 is PRHDT, CDR2 FYEKMQ (reference sequence). The CDR3 sequence is 13 residues long. Between the trimmed V and J ends, which lost 1 base and 7 bases, there was a span of 11 bases. DNA of the CDR3: TGTGCCAGCAGCTTAGTCCCCACGGGAGAGCAGTACTTC. As protein: CASSLVPTGEQYF.

The V and J genes are TRBV5-4 and TRBJ2-3; D uncertain. CDR3 length: 12 amino acids. CDR1 and CDR2 from the germline V gene are SGHNT and YYREEE (reference sequence). Trimming shortened V by 4 bases and J by 3 bases, and 6 bases separated the two germline ends. CDR3 in amino acids: CASSARTDTQYF. In nucleotides, the CDR3 is TGTGCCAGCAGCGCAAGAACAGATACGCAGTATTTT. Full variable domain (remainder filled in from reference TRBV5-4 and TRBJ2-3): ETGVTQSPTHLIKTRGQQVTLRCSSQSGHNTVSWYQQALGQGPQFIFQYYREEENGRGNFPPRFSGLQFPNYSSELNVNALELDDSALYLCASSARTDTQYFGPGTRLTVL.

J is TRBJ2-5 and V is TRBV2; 8 bases match TRBD1. Trimming cost V 3 bases and J 5 bases; bases outside gene matches: 2. Germline lookup yields CDR1 SNHLY and CDR2 FYNNEI. The CDR3 runs 13 residues. CDR3 in DNA: TGTGCCAGCAGTGACCGGGACAGGGAGACCCAGTACTTC. Encoded protein: CASSDRDRETQYF.

V and J are TRBV7-9 and TRBJ2-2; D might be TRBD2 (6 bases). Trimming shortened V by 2 bases and J by 5 bases, and 12 bases separated the two germline ends. The CDR3 spans 15 residues. From germline, CDR1 is SEHNR and CDR2 FQNEAQ (reference sequence). CDR3 amino acids: CASSLLGGITGELFF. The CDR3 nucleotides are TGTGCCAGCAGCTTATTGGGGGGTATTACCGGGGAGCTGTTTTTT.

This chain connects TRBV19 to TRBJ2-1; D is possibly TRBD2 (6 bases). This CDR3 has 14 amino acids. Germline loops: CDR1 LNHDA, CDR2 SQIVND (reference sequence). The ends were cut back, 3 bases at V and 7 bases at J, with 13 bases in the middle. CDR3 sequence reads: CASSIIGGENEQFF. The CDR3 DNA follows: TGTGCCAGTAGTATCATAGGCGGGGAGAATGAGCAGTTCTTC.

The V call is TRBV5-6, the J call TRBJ2-1, with 8 positions matching TRBD1. The CDR3 consists of 16 residues. Germline CDR1 is SGHDT and CDR2 is YYEEEE. The V gene end was trimmed by 2 bases and the J gene end by 4 bases; junction bases not matched to a gene: 8. CDR3 sequence reads: CASSLFGQGGYNEQFF. The CDR3 DNA reads as TGTGCCAGCAGCTTATTCGGACAGGGAGGATACAATGAGCAGTTCTTC.

The rearrangement links TRBV2 to TRBJ2-3; 7 bases are shared with TRBD2. The CDR3 contains 16 residues. The germline gives CDR1 SNHLY, CDR2 FYNNEI. Germline trimming cut 1 base from V and 5 bases from J; bases unmatched to any gene: 9. The CDR3, as DNA: TGTGCCAGCAGTGAAGAAAGGAGCGGGGCCGGAGATACGCAGTATTTT. It codes for CASSEERSGAGDTQYF.

The chain has TRBV5-8 and TRBJ2-7; 9 bases align to TRBD1. The CDR3 loop spans 16 amino acids. CDR1 and CDR2 (germline): SGHTS, YDEGEE. J lost 5 bases, V lost 1 base, and 10 bases had no gene match. The DNA for the CDR3 is TGTGCCAGCAGCTTGTGGACCGGGACAGGGTTCGACGAGCAGTACTTC. It is translated as CASSLWTGTGFDEQYF.

The V and J genes are TRBV5-4 and TRBJ1-1, with D unclear. Germline V gene data show CDR1 as SGHNT and CDR2 as YYREEE (reference sequence). Trimming removed 4 bases at V and 6 bases at J, with 16 bases between. This CDR3 is built from 14 residues. The chain's CDR3 is CASSLQRSVSEAFF. CDR3 sequence (DNA): TGTGCCAGCAGCCTACAGAGGAGTGTTTCTGAAGCTTTCTTT.

This clone occurred once. The rearrangement uses TRBV12-3 or TRBV12-4 and TRBJ1-5; D unclear. This CDR3 has 13 residues. Trimming took 3 bases from V and 7 from J, leaving 10 bases between them. CDR3 sequence reads: CASSFLGIQPQHF. As DNA, the CDR3 is TGTGCCAGCAGTTTCCTAGGGATACAGCCCCAGCATTTT.

The CDR3 DNA is TGTGCCAGCAGTACCCAAGGGGGTGAGCAGTTCTTC. Its translation is CASSTQGGEQFF. The chain carries TRBV2 and TRBJ2-1; D perhaps matches TRBD1 (6 bases). CDR1 SNHLY and CDR2 FYNNEI come from the germline V gene. The CDR3 runs 12 residues. The V end was cut by 5 bases, the J end by 9 bases, with 11 bases between.

V is TRBV30 and J is TRBJ2-5; 10 bases fit TRBD2. V was clipped by 3 bases and J by 7 bases; unmatched bases: 20. The CDR3 is 18 residues long. Germline-derived CDR1 and CDR2 are GTSNPN and SVGIG (reference sequence). CDR3: CAWSQGLADKPNIRTQYF. CDR3 DNA sequence: TGTGCCTGGAGCCAAGGACTAGCGGACAAGCCCAACATTCGGACCCAGTACTTC. Variable domain in full (rest from reference TRBV30 and TRBJ2-5): SQTIHQWPATLVQPVGSPLSLECTVEGTSNPNLYWYRQAAGRGLQLLFYSVGIGQISSEVPQNLSASRPQDRQFILSSKKLLLSDSGFYLCAWSQGLADKPNIRTQYFGPGTRLLVL.

The table lists this clone with a few counts. The gene calls are TRBV30 and TRBJ1-2; 9 bases align to TRBD1. J lost 2 bases, V lost 4 bases, and 2 bases had no gene match. This CDR3 contains 13 residues. Germline lookup yields CDR1 GTSNPN and CDR2 SVGIG (reference sequence). CDR3 DNA: TGTGCCTGGATAGGACAGGGGAACTATGGCTACACCTTC. It specifies CAWIGQGNYGYTF.

The chain joins TRBV16 to TRBJ1-4; D is undetermined. V dropped 0 bases and J dropped 0 bases, with 8 bases sitting between them. The CDR3 is made up of 16 amino acids. The germline V gene encodes CDR1 KGHSY and CDR2 FQNENV. CDR3: CASSQSARATNEKLFF. CDR3 DNA sequence: TGTGCCAGCAGCCAATCGGCCCGTGCAACTAATGAAAAACTGTTTTTT.

The V gene is TRBV11-3, the J gene TRBJ1-3; D uncertain. Per germline, CDR1 SGHNT and CDR2 YENEEA. The length of the CDR3 is 13 residues. V lost 4 bases to trimming and J lost 2 bases, with 6 bases between them. CDR3 nucleotides: TGTGCCAGCAGCTCCTTACCTGGAAACACCATATATTTT. Its protein is CASSSLPGNTIYF.

The rearrangement joins TRBV7-8 to TRBJ2-1; 13 positions match TRBD2. From germline, CDR1 is SGHVS and CDR2 FQNEAQ. The CDR3 is 14 residues long. V was clipped by 5 bases and J by 13 bases; unmatched bases: 8. This CDR3 is CASSQGLAGIPQFF. The DNA for the CDR3 is TGTGCCAGCAGCCAGGGACTAGCGGGGATTCCTCAGTTCTTC. Supplemented by reference TRBV7-8 and TRBJ2-1, the full variable domain reads GAGVSQSPRYKVAKRGQDVALRCDPISGHVSLFWYQQALGQGPEFLTYFQNEAQLDKSGLPSDRFFAERPEGSVSTLKIQRTQQEDSAVYLCASSQGLAGIPQFFGPGTRLTVL.

The rearrangement links TRBV6-5 to TRBJ1-1, with D tentatively TRBD1 (5 bases). The ends were cut back, 6 bases at V and 5 bases at J, with 16 bases in the middle. This CDR3 is 14 amino acids long. Looked up from germline, CDR1 is MNHEY and CDR2 is SVGAGI. The CDR3 DNA sequence: TGTGCCAGCAGCGATCGGGGGAGCTGGACTGAAGCTTTCTTT. It specifies CASSDRGSWTEAFF.

This chain links TRBV4-1 with TRBJ2-1; no clear D gene. CDR3 length: 15 amino acids. Germline CDR1 MGHRA, CDR2 YSYEKL. Trimming stripped 4 bases from V and 4 bases from J, with 14 bases between. CDR3 in amino acids: CASSLGLGGYNEQFF. The CDR3 bases are TGCGCCAGCAGCCTGGGTTTGGGCGGTTACAATGAGCAGTTCTTC.

The chain is built from TRBV19 and TRBJ1-4; the D is unclear. Germline CDR1 and CDR2: LNHDA and SQIVND (reference sequence). This CDR3 contains 14 residues. Trimming removed 6 bases from V and 7 bases from J, with 15 bases in between. The CDR3 sequence is CASSTGLGIEKLFF. Here the CDR3 DNA reads TGTGCCAGTAGCACGGGCCTGGGGATTGAAAAACTGTTTTTT.

J is TRBJ2-1 and V is TRBV5-1; D ambiguous. Trimming removed 0 bases from V and 0 bases from J, with 13 bases in between. CDR3 length: 17 residues. The germline V gene has CDR1 SGHRS and CDR2 YFSETQ. The CDR3 region is CASSLGVDFYSYNEQFF. The CDR3 nucleotides are TGCGCCAGCAGCTTGGGGGTCGACTTTTACTCCTACAATGAGCAGTTCTTC.

The rearrangement links TRBV12-2 to TRBJ2-7; TRBD2 is taken as the D call from the table, unchecked against the DNA. TRBV12-2 represents a pseudogene. The CDR3 is 15 amino acids. The CDR3, as DNA: TGTGCAAGTCGCTTGGGAGCCCCCGGTGGTTACGAGCAGTACTTC. Encoded protein: CASRLGAPGGYEQYF.

The V gene is TRBV9, the J gene TRBJ2-3, with 9 bases matching TRBD1. V gave up 3 bases and J gave up 2 bases; unmatched junction bases: 7. Germline V gene data show CDR1 as SGDLS and CDR2 as YYNGEE. The CDR3 contains 16 residues. DNA of the CDR3: TGTGCCAGCAGCGCCCACAGGGGGCGCTCCACAGATACGCAGTATTTT. Translated, it gives CASSAHRGRSTDTQYF.

The chain recombines TRBV11-3 with TRBJ2-3, with D perhaps given as TRBD1 or TRBD2 (7 bases each). The CDR3 has 13 residues. CDR1 SGHNT and CDR2 YENEEA come from the germline V gene. The ends were cut back, 4 bases at V and 5 bases at J, with 10 bases in the middle. As DNA, the CDR3 is TGTGCCAGCAGCTCAGGGGGGGAAGATACGCAGTATTTT. This codes for CASSSGGEDTQYF.